The 15 T cell receptor beta chains presented below share a single source sample, sequenced in a study of cytomegalovirus exposure and HLA in healthy donors. Researchers ran the PCR with 60 Vbeta and 13 Jbeta primers. The assay was immunoSEQ multiplex PCR, and TCRdb's table has in-frame clones only and misses some. The data show about 140,000 clones, around four fifths seen once. Input material: PBMCs. These receptors were taken from a woman aged 40-49 years in good health and CMV-seronegative.

The rearrangement links TRBV6-5 to TRBJ2-7; 9 positions match TRBD1. The J segment lost 6 bases and the V segment lost 5 bases, leaving 8 bases of the junction unmatched. The CDR3 extends over 14 amino acids. Germline V gene sequence: CDR1 MNHEY, CDR2 SVGAGI. As DNA, the CDR3 is TGTGCCAGCAGTGGGAGGGGACAGGGTGGCGAGCAGTACTTC. It codes for CASSGRGQGGEQYF.

The chain employs TRBV29-1 and TRBJ1-4; 10 nucleotides align to TRBD1. Germline-derived CDR1 and CDR2 are SQVTM and ANQGSEA. The length of the CDR3 is 14 residues. V shed 7 bases, J shed 8 bases, and the junction held 10 bases outside the gene matches. This CDR3 is CSAQGGQGREKLFF. CDR3 DNA: TGCAGCGCCCAAGGGGGACAGGGGAGGGAAAAACTGTTTTTT.

The chain combines TRBV5-1 with TRBJ1-3, with 8 bases lining up with TRBD1. Germline CDR1 SGHRS, CDR2 YFSETQ. V shed 0 bases and J 0 bases; nucleotides not matched to a gene: 2. There are 16 residues in the CDR3. CDR3 region: CASSLDTGGSGNTIYF. For the CDR3, the DNA is TGCGCCAGCAGCTTGGACACAGGGGGCTCTGGAAACACCATATATTTT.

The V and J genes are TRBV6-6 and TRBJ1-1; D gene ambiguous. CDR1 and CDR2 (germline): MNHNY, SVGAGI (reference sequence). The CDR3 runs 15 residues. Trimming cost V 5 bases and J 0 bases, with 13 bases left between them. CDR3 region: CASSRSADLNTEAFF. The DNA for the CDR3 is TGTGCCAGCAGTCGCTCGGCGGATTTGAACACTGAAGCTTTCTTT.

The rearrangement links TRBV6-6 to TRBJ2-5, with 9 bases matching TRBD1. Germline V lookup: CDR1 MNHNY, CDR2 SVGAGI (reference sequence). Losses at the gene ends were 6 bases for V and 2 bases for J; bases not matched to a gene: 10. This CDR3 has 16 amino acids. CDR3 sequence reads: CASSQRDRALQETQYF. CDR3 in DNA: TGTGCCAGCAGCCAAAGGGACAGGGCATTACAAGAGACCCAGTACTTC.

The chain employs TRBV5-6 and TRBJ2-3, with unresolved D. V was pared by 4 bases and J by 2 bases, with 17 bases between. The CDR3 length is 16 residues. Germline V gene lookup returns CDR1 SGHDT and CDR2 YYEEEE. The CDR3: CASSDPQDFSTDTQYF. The DNA for the CDR3 is TGTGCCAGCAGCGACCCCCAGGATTTTTCCACAGATACGCAGTATTTT.

The chain recombines TRBV28 with TRBJ2-7; 11 nucleotides align to TRBD1. The CDR3 is made up of 17 amino acids. The V segment lost 4 bases and the J segment 3 bases; nucleotides outside the gene matches: 11. The germline CDR1 and CDR2 sequences are MDHEN and SYDVKM. CDR3 loop: CASSSPYGTGGNYEQYF. CDR3 in DNA: TGTGCCAGCAGTTCCCCCTATGGGACAGGGGGAAACTACGAGCAGTACTTC.

This clone was seen only once. This chain connects TRBV28 to TRBJ2-7; a weak D match, TRBD2 (6 bases). Trimming took 2 bases from V and 4 from J, leaving 15 bases between them. The CDR3 is 15 residues long. Germline V gene lookup returns CDR1 MDHEN and CDR2 SYDVKM. The CDR3 is CASSLHGTFSYEQYF. Written as DNA, the CDR3 is TGTGCCAGCAGTTTACACGGGACTTTTTCTTACGAGCAGTACTTC.

The V and J genes are TRBV7-2 and TRBJ2-2; D ambiguous. The CDR3 consists of 13 residues. V dropped 5 bases and J dropped 0 bases, with 4 bases sitting between them. The V gene's germline CDR1 is SGHTA and CDR2 FQGNSA. CDR3 sequence reads: CASSPANTGELFF. CDR3 nucleotides: TGTGCCAGCAGCCCGGCGAACACCGGGGAGCTGTTTTTT.

The rearrangement joins TRBV7-8 to TRBJ1-1; tentative D call: TRBD1 (6 bases). There are 14 residues in the CDR3. Germline assignment: CDR1 SGHVS and CDR2 FQNEAQ. Trimming cost V 1 base and J 2 bases, with 8 bases left between them. In DNA, the CDR3 is TGTGCCAGCAGCTTAGGGACAGCTAACACTGAAGCTTTCTTT. Its translation: CASSLGTANTEAFF.

This clone was recorded only once. V gene TRBV2 combines with J gene TRBJ1-5; D unclear. CDR3 length equals 14 residues. The V gene lost 5 bases and the J gene lost 3 bases, with 11 bases spanning the gap. Per the germline V gene, CDR1 is SNHLY and CDR2 is FYNNEI. The CDR3 loop reads CASSFYPLNQPQHF. Written as DNA, the CDR3 is TGTGCCAGCAGTTTCTACCCCCTCAATCAGCCCCAGCATTTT. The full variable domain, completed using reference TRBV2 and TRBJ1-5, is EPEVTQTPSHQVTQMGQEVILRCVPISNHLYFYWYRQILGQKVEFLVSFYNNEISEKSEIFDDQFSVERPDGSNFTLKIRSTKLEDSAMYFCASSFYPLNQPQHFGDGTRLSIL.

The chain carries TRBV9 and TRBJ2-3; D perhaps matches TRBD1 (6 bases). CDR3 length: 15 amino acids. The V gene's germline CDR1 is SGDLS and CDR2 YYNGEE. Trimming pared 4 bases from V and 4 bases from J, leaving 16 bases between. CDR3 amino acids: CASSPTGILPDTQYF. The CDR3 bases are TGTGCCAGCAGCCCAACAGGGATCCTTCCAGATACGCAGTATTTT.

The chain is built from TRBV7-9 and TRBJ2-7; D is possibly TRBD1 (5 bases). Looked up from germline, CDR1 is SEHNR and CDR2 is FQNEAQ (reference sequence). CDR3 length: 17 amino acids. Deletions cut 3 bases from V and 0 bases from J, with 18 bases between. CDR3 DNA: TGTGCCAGCAGCTTTCCTATGTTAGGGGAAATCTCCTACGAGCAGTACTTC. As protein: CASSFPMLGEISYEQYF.

The chain combines TRBV7-9 with TRBJ2-5; the D gene is possibly TRBD2 (5 bases). The J call is doubtful: the DNA matches TRBJ2-7 better. The CDR3 contains 15 residues. Per the germline V gene, CDR1 is SEHNR and CDR2 is FQNEAQ (reference sequence). This CDR3 reads CASSRSGVVHYEQYF. DNA of the CDR3: TGTGCCAGCAGCCGGAGCGGCGTAGTTCACTACGAGCAGTACTTC.

This clone came up a few times. The CDR3 spells CASSLYRSTYEQYF. CDR3 bases: TGTGCCAGCAGTTTGTATAGGAGTACCTACGAGCAGTACTTC. The rearrangement joins TRBV27 to TRBJ2-5; D call uncertain. The J call may not be correct, given that the DNA end is closer to TRBJ2-7. CDR3 size: 14 residues. The V gene's germline CDR1 is MNHEY and CDR2 SMNVEV (reference sequence).